Listed below are T cell receptor beta chains from one sample, sequenced in a study of blood T cell repertoires in COVID-19. Assay used: immunoSEQ multiplex PCR; TCRdb lists only in-frame clones, some missing. The data show 40,000 to 55,000 clones, roughly nine tenths seen once. Sequenced input: peripheral blood. The receptors shown here come from a human donor in a cohort sampled during active COVID-19. Each CDR3 is given with its conserved first and last residue. A D gene is named only where the DNA matches it firmly. Clone size is given for some rows only: seen once, a few or many times, or a class if the clone is expanded.

J	size	D	V	DNA	CDR3
TRBJ2-2	medium-sized	TRBD1	TRBV2	TGTGCCAGCAGTGACTGGACAGGGTTCGGTACCGGGGAGCTGTTTTTT	CASSDWTGFGTGELFF
TRBJ2-1	NA	TRBD2	TRBV3-1/TRBV3-2	TGTGCCAGCAGCCATTTGACTAGCGGGAGTTCCTACAATGAGCAGTTCTTC	CASSHLTSGSSYNEQFF
TRBJ2-2	once	NA	TRBV11-2	TGTGCCAGCAGCCGCGGAGGGTCCGGGGAGCTGTTTTTT	CASSRGGSGELFF
TRBJ2-7	NA	NA	TRBV7-9	TGTGCCAGCAGCTTAGAGCGCGGGTTCTCCTACGAGCAGTACTTC	CASSLERGFSYEQYF
TRBJ2-3	NA	TRBD1	TRBV2	TGTGCCAGCAGTCAAGGGACAGGGGTAGATACGCAGTATTTT	CASSQGTGVDTQYF
TRBJ2-7	NA	TRBD2	TRBV4-1	TGCGCCAGCAGCCGCAGTAGCGGGACTGAAGAGCAGTACTTC	CASSRSSGTEEQYF
TRBJ2-1	once	TRBD2	TRBV4-3	TGCGCCAGCAGCCAAGTCACCCTTTCTAGCGGTGAGCAGTTCTTC	CASSQVTLSSGEQFF
TRBJ1-1	NA	TRBD1	TRBV28	TGTGCCAGCAGTTTAAGAGGACAGGGGAGGGGAGCTTTCTTT	CASSLRGQGRGAFF
TRBJ2-1	NA	NA	TRBV15	TGTGCCACCAGCACACGGGGGGCCCCGAATGAGCAGTTCTTC	CATSTRGAPNEQFF
TRBJ2-1	NA	TRBD1	TRBV14	TGTGCCAGCAGCCAAGATCTAGGACAGGGGGTCGACAATGAGCAGTTCTTC	CASSQDLGQGVDNEQFF
TRBJ2-5	NA	NA	TRBV14	TGTGCCAGCAGCCCCCGCAAGTGGGGGCGCGGTGAGACCCAGTACTTC	CASSPRKWGRGETQYF